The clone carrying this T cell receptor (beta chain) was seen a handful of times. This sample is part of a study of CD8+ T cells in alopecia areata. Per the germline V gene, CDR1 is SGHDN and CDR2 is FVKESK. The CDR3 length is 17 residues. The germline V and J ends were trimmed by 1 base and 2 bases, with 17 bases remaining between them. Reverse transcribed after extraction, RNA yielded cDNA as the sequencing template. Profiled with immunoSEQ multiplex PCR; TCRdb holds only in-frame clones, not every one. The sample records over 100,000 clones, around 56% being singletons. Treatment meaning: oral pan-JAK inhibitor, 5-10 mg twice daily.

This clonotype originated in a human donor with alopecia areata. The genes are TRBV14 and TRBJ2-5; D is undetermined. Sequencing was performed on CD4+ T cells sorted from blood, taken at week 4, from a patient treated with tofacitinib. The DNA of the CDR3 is TGTGCCAGCAGCCAAGCCCGCGTCCAAAACCCTCAAGAGACCCAGTACTTC. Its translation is CASSQARVQNPQETQYF.